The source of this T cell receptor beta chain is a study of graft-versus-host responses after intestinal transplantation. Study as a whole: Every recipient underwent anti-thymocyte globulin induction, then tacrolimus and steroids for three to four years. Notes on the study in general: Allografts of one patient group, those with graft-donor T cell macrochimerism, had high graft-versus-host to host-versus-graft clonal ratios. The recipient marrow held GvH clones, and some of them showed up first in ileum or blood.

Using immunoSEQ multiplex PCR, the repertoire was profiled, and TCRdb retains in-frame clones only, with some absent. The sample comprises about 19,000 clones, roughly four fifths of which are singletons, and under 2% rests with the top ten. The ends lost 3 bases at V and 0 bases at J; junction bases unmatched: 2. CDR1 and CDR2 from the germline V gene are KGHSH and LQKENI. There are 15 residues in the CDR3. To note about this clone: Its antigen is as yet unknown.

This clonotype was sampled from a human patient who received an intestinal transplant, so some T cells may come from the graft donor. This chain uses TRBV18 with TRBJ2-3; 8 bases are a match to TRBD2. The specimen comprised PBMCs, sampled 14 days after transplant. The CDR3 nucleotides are TGTGCCAGCTCACCTTTAGCGGGAAGCACAGATACGCAGTATTTT. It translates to CASSPLAGSTDTQYF.